Listed below are T cell receptor beta chains from one sample, sequenced in a study of cytomegalovirus exposure and HLA in healthy donors. Sequencing was performed with immunoSEQ multiplex PCR; in TCRdb, only in-frame clones are kept and a portion is missing. This table holds 200,000 to 250,000 clones. The sequencing input was PBMCs. The receptors shown here come from a woman aged 25 to 39 in good health and CMV-seropositive. CDR3s include the opening cysteine and the closing phenylalanine or tryptophan. A D gene is named only where the DNA matches it firmly.

TRBJ2-7 | TRBV7-8 | TRBD2 | CASSFTSGGPGSYEQYF | TGTGCCAGCAGCTTTACTAGCGGGGGCCCCGGTTCCTACGAGCAGTACTTC
TRBJ1-2 | TRBV6-5 | . | CASRIRGGYGYTF | TGTGCCAGCAGGATTAGGGGGGGGTATGGCTACACCTTC
TRBJ1-4 | TRBV28 | . | CASLQGTNEKLFF | TGTGCCAGCCTACAGGGAACTAATGAAAAACTGTTTTTT
TRBJ1-1 | TRBV4-1 | TRBD1 | CASSTRQGLIDTEAFF | TGCGCCAGCAGCACCCGACAGGGGTTAATTGACACTGAAGCTTTCTTT
TRBJ1-1 | TRBV6-1 | . | CARFTGLHTEAFF | TGTGCCAGATTCACAGGGCTTCACACTGAAGCTTTCTTT
TRBJ1-5 | TRBV19 | TRBD1 | CASSRDRPNQPQHF | TGTGCCAGTAGCCGGGACAGACCGAATCAGCCCCAGCATTTT
TRBJ2-7 | TRBV28 | . | CASSFQNYEQYF | TGTGCCAGCAGTTTCCAAAACTACGAGCAGTACTTC
TRBJ2-7 | TRBV28 | . | CASRWTASYEQYF | TGTGCCAGCAGATGGACAGCCAGCTACGAGCAGTACTTC
TRBJ2-7 | TRBV7-2 | . | CASSLATRGEQYF | TGTGCCAGCAGCTTAGCCACTCGGGGCGAGCAGTACTTC
TRBJ2-2 | TRBV4-1 | TRBD2 | CASSQAGLAGGPSPGELFF | TGCGCCAGCAGCCAAGCGGGACTAGCGGGGGGGCCTTCCCCCGGGGAGCTGTTTTTT
TRBJ2-5 | TRBV9 | TRBD1 | CASSAGQLQETQYF | TGTGCCAGCAGCGCGGGACAGTTACAAGAGACCCAGTACTTC
TRBJ1-1 | TRBV7-9 | . | CASSLGQNTEAFF | TGTGCCAGCAGCTTAGGACAGAACACTGAAGCTTTCTTT
TRBJ2-3 | TRBV2 | TRBD2 | CASRGRLAGRPDTQYF | TGTGCCAGCAGGGGTCGACTAGCGGGGAGACCAGATACGCAGTATTTT
TRBJ2-5 | TRBV5-1 | . | CASSPRLTAQETQYF | TGCGCCAGCAGCCCCCGGCTAACAGCCCAAGAGACCCAGTACTTC
TRBJ1-1 | TRBV7-8 | . | CASSLVGRRSTEAFF | TGTGCCAGCAGCTTAGTTGGCAGAAGGAGCACTGAAGCTTTCTTT
TRBJ2-1 | TRBV9 | TRBD2 | CASSPRLAGGAEQFF | TGTGCCAGCAGCCCCCGACTAGCGGGAGGCGCAGAGCAGTTCTTC
TRBJ1-3 | TRBV19 | TRBD1 | CASSGTGFGNTIYF | TGTGCCAGTAGTGGGACAGGGTTTGGAAACACCATATATTTT
TRBJ2-2 | TRBV9 | TRBD1 | CASGYRGPNTGELFF | TGTGCCAGCGGTTACAGGGGCCCGAACACCGGGGAGCTGTTTTTT
TRBJ2-1 | TRBV10-3 | . | CAISESEGADNEQFF | TGTGCCATCAGTGAGTCGGAGGGGGCTGACAATGAGCAGTTCTTC
TRBJ1-5 | TRBV9 | . | CASSVAGGHNQPQHF | TGTGCCAGCAGCGTAGCCGGGGGGCACAATCAGCCCCAGCATTTT
TRBJ1-2 | TRBV4-1 | . | CASSQGRDPRYGYTF | TGCGCCAGCAGCCAAGGACGGGATCCGAGGTATGGCTACACCTTC
TRBJ1-2 | TRBV28 | . | CASTTGTGYTF | TGTGCCAGCACCACAGGGACTGGCTACACCTTC
TRBJ2-7 | TRBV7-2 | . | CASSLAQDKSYEQYF | TGTGCCAGCAGCTTAGCGCAGGACAAATCCTACGAGCAGTACTTC
TRBJ2-3 | TRBV9 | TRBD2 | CASSAPGLAEGTDTQYF | TGTGCCAGCAGCGCCCCGGGGCTAGCGGAGGGCACAGATACGCAGTATTTT
TRBJ1-3 | TRBV6-5 | . | CASTGGLSGNTIYF | TGTGCCAGCACCGGCGGGCTCTCTGGAAACACCATATATTTT
TRBJ1-6 | TRBV5-1 | TRBD1 | CASSSGQGALSGDSPLHF | TGCGCCAGCAGTTCGGGACAGGGGGCATTGAGTGGGGATTCACCCCTCCACTTT
TRBJ2-2 | TRBV5-1 | . | CASSLDRETGELFF | TGCGCCAGCAGCTTGGACAGGGAAACCGGGGAGCTGTTTTTT
TRBJ2-7 | TRBV7-6 | . | CASSLTPGVHEQYF | TGTGCCAGCAGCTTAACTCCGGGAGTACACGAGCAGTACTTC
TRBJ2-7 | TRBV9 | TRBD1 | CASSGDSYEQYF | TGTGCCAGCAGCGGGGACAGCTACGAGCAGTACTTC
TRBJ2-7 | TRBV28 | TRBD1 | CASSLSTGVHEQYF | TGTGCCAGCAGTTTATCCACAGGGGTCCACGAGCAGTACTTC
TRBJ2-2 | TRBV5-1 | . | CASSLGLSRTGELFF | TGCGCCAGCAGCTTGGGGCTGTCCCGCACCGGGGAGCTGTTTTTT
TRBJ1-1 | TRBV18 | . | CASSFTVRGTEAFF | TGTGCCAGCTCATTCACCGTCCGGGGGACTGAAGCTTTCTTT
TRBJ1-5 | TRBV7-8 | TRBD1 | CASSKPGGASNQPQHF | TGTGCCAGCAGCAAACCAGGGGGCGCGAGCAATCAGCCCCAGCATTTT
TRBJ2-2 | TRBV5-1 | . | CASSLTVTGELFF | TGCGCCAGCAGCCTCACGGTCACCGGGGAGCTGTTTTTT
TRBJ1-2 | TRBV5-1 | TRBD1 | CASSLGQTGNYGYTF | TGCGCCAGCAGCTTGGGCCAGACAGGGAACTATGGCTACACCTTC
TRBJ1-1 | TRBV19 | TRBD1 | CASSTGAGTGSNHEAFF | TGTGCCAGTAGTACAGGGGCTGGGACAGGATCTAACCATGAGGCTTTCTTT
TRBJ1-2 | TRBV30 | TRBD1 | CAWSAATDRGVYGYTF | TGTGCCTGGAGTGCGGCGACCGACAGGGGTGTGTATGGCTACACCTTC
TRBJ1-2 | TRBV27 | . | CASSEQENYGYTF | TGTGCCAGCAGCGAACAGGAAAACTATGGCTACACCTTC
TRBJ2-3 | TRBV18 | TRBD2 | CASSPSSGSTDTQYF | TGTGCCAGCTCACCTTCTAGCGGTTCCACAGATACGCAGTATTTT
TRBJ2-2 | TRBV19 | . | CASSSARSWGAGELFF | TGTGCCAGTAGTTCGGCCAGGTCTTGGGGGGCCGGGGAGCTGTTTTTT
TRBJ1-1 | TRBV19 | . | CASKAGPGTEAFF | TGTGCCAGTAAGGCAGGGCCGGGCACTGAAGCTTTCTTT
TRBJ2-7 | TRBV27 | TRBD2 | CASSPLLAGSHEQYF | TGTGCCAGCAGTCCCCTACTAGCGGGATCCCACGAGCAGTACTTC
TRBJ1-5 | TRBV6-5 | TRBD1 | CASSYSGDRINQPQHF | TGTGCCAGCAGTTACTCGGGGGACAGGATCAATCAGCCCCAGCATTTT
TRBJ1-5 | TRBV9 | . | CASSRDRTNQPQHF | TGTGCCAGCAGCAGAGACAGGACCAATCAGCCCCAGCATTTT
TRBJ2-1 | TRBV4-1 | . | CASSQVGRGPYNEQFF | TGCGCCAGCAGCCAAGTGGGGCGGGGACCTTACAATGAGCAGTTCTTC